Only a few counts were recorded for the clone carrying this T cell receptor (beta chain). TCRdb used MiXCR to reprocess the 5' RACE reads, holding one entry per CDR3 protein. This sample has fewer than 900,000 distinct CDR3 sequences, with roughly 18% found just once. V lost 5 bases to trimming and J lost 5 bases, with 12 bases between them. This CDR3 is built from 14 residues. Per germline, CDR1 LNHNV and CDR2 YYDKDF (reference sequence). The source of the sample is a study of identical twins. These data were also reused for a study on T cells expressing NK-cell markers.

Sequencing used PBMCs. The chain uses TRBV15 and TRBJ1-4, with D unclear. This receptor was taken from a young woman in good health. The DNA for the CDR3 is TGTGCCACCAGCCCCCAGAAAGTCAATGAAAAACTGTTTTTT. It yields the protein CATSPQKVNEKLFF.